The clone carrying this T cell receptor beta chain has only one observation. V was pared by 6 bases and J by 7 bases, with 15 bases of the junction left unmatched. The CDR3 consists of 17 residues. Germline V CDR1 and CDR2: MNHEY, SMNVEV (reference sequence). Original processing notes: Nucleated cell counts were estimated from reference gene primer amplification. The table came from immunoSEQ multiplex PCR; TCRdb's copy has only in-frame clones and leaves some out. V, J and clone size are taken as reported in that table, and D and trimming were inferred from the DNA itself. The profile shows 120,000 or so clones, around 85% of them singletons. This sample was included in a study of blood T cell repertoires in COVID-19.

The clonotype originates from a man in his fifties with acute or convalescent COVID-19. V is TRBV27 and J is TRBJ2-4, with 10 nucleotides matching TRBD2. What was sequenced was peripheral blood. The CDR3 is CASSLTASGSVSNIQYF. The CDR3 bases are TGTGCCAGCAGCCTAACAGCTAGCGGGAGTGTGAGTAACATTCAGTACTTC.